These 13 T cell receptor beta chains came from one sample sequenced in a study of blood T cell repertoires in COVID-19. Using immunoSEQ multiplex PCR, the repertoire was profiled, and TCRdb retains in-frame clones only, with some absent. The repertoire holds 75,000 to 95,000 clones, with around 80% as singletons. The sequenced sample was peripheral blood. These receptors originate from a woman in her 40s with active or convalescent COVID-19.

The CDR3 sequence: CASSHGNRVGNSPLHF. The DNA of the CDR3 is TGCGCCAGCAGCCACGGTAACAGGGTGGGTAATTCACCCCTCCACTTT. The V call is TRBV4-1, the J call TRBJ1-6; maybe TRBD1 (6 bases). The V end was cut by 3 bases, the J end by 6 bases, with 15 bases between. The CDR3 runs 16 residues. In germline, CDR1 is MGHRA, CDR2 YSYEKL.

This clone was seen more than once but under ten times. The chain recombines TRBV19 with TRBJ1-1, with TRBD1 identical over 10 bases. CDR1 and CDR2 (germline): LNHDA, SQIVND (reference sequence). The CDR3 is 17 amino acids. The ends lost 6 bases at V and 0 bases at J; junction bases unmatched: 10. The CDR3 DNA is TGTGCCAGTAGCAAACCTTTGGGACAGGGGTTGAACACTGAAGCTTTCTTT. Translation gives CASSKPLGQGLNTEAFF. Full variable domain (rest looked up from reference TRBV19 and TRBJ1-1): DGGITQSPKYLFRKEGQNVTLSCEQNLNHDAMYWYRQDPGQGLRLIYYSQIVNDFQKGDIAEGYSVSREKKESFPLTVTSAQKNPTAFYLCASSKPLGQGLNTEAFFGQGTRLTVV.

A few counts support this clone. The V call is TRBV6-2 or TRBV6-3, the J call TRBJ1-1; maybe TRBD1 (5 bases). Germline V gene data show CDR1 as MNHEY and CDR2 as SVGEGT. This CDR3 is built from 13 residues. The ends were cut back, 2 bases at V and 7 bases at J, with 11 bases in the middle. CDR3 sequence (DNA): TGTGCCAGCAGTTACACAACAGGCGATGAAGCTTTCTTT. Protein: CASSYTTGDEAFF.

The table lists this clone with a few counts. This chain uses TRBV6-5 with TRBJ2-5; TRBD2 agrees at 8 bases. CDR1 is MNHEY and CDR2 is SVGAGI in the germline V gene. The CDR3 sequence is 14 residues long. With V trimmed by 7 bases and J by 7 bases, 11 bases remained unmatched. The CDR3 coding sequence is TGTGCCAGCAATCGGGAGGGAGGTGGCGTGACCCAGTACTTC. Protein product: CASNREGGGVTQYF.

This rearrangement joins TRBV18 to TRBJ2-3; D is undetermined. The V and J ends lost 4 bases and 5 bases respectively, with 7 bases between them. The CDR3 spans 12 residues. Germline loops: CDR1 KGHSH, CDR2 LQKENI. CDR3 nucleotides: TGTGCCAGCTCACGAGAAGAAGATACGCAGTATTTT. This encodes CASSREEDTQYF.

This chain joins TRBV6-5 and TRBJ1-5, with TRBD1 as a possible D gene (6 bases). The V and J ends lost 6 bases and 3 bases respectively, with 15 bases between them. The CDR3 consists of 15 residues. Looked up from germline, CDR1 is MNHEY and CDR2 is SVGAGI. This chain's CDR3 is CASSLMTGANQPQHF. CDR3 nucleotide sequence: TGTGCCAGCAGCCTAATGACAGGCGCCAATCAGCCCCAGCATTTT.

CDR3 sequence reads: CASSLSTDRGAEAFF. The CDR3, as DNA: TGTGCCAGCAGCCTATCCACGGACAGGGGGGCTGAAGCTTTCTTT. The V and J genes are TRBV7-9 and TRBJ1-1; 10 bases fit TRBD1. The CDR3 runs 15 residues. Germline CDR1 reads SEHNR; CDR2 reads FQNEAQ (reference sequence). V lost 5 bases to trimming and J lost 6 bases; unmatched junction nucleotides: 9.

The J gene is TRBJ2-7, the V gene TRBV4-3, with 7 bases identical to TRBD2. This CDR3 has 15 residues. Germline assignment: CDR1 LGHNA and CDR2 YSLEER. Trimming cost V 1 base and J 4 bases; bases outside gene matches: 7. CDR3 protein: CASSQVDNGGYEQYF. The CDR3 bases are TGCGCCAGCAGCCAAGTCGACAACGGGGGGTACGAGCAGTACTTC.

V and J are TRBV4-2 and TRBJ2-7, with D possibly matching TRBD1 (5 bases). CDR1 LGHNA and CDR2 YNFKEQ come from the germline V gene. CDR3 length: 17 residues. Trimming removed 1 base from V and 0 bases from J, with 16 bases in between. CDR3 coding DNA: TGTGCCAGCAGCCAAGGGCAGGGCCCCTTAAGCTCCTACGAGCAGTACTTC. As protein: CASSQGQGPLSSYEQYF.

In nucleotides, the CDR3 is TGCGCCAGCAGCTTGGAAGGGAGCTCCTACAATGAGCAGTTCTTC. Its protein product is CASSLEGSSYNEQFF. The chain employs TRBV5-1 and TRBJ2-1; D is possibly TRBD2 (5 bases). V lost 0 bases and J 0 bases, leaving 7 bases between the germline ends. Germline-derived CDR1 and CDR2 are SGHRS and YFSETQ. This CDR3 contains 15 residues. Full variable domain (rest looked up from reference TRBV5-1 and TRBJ2-1): KAGVTQTPRYLIKTRGQQVTLSCSPISGHRSVSWYQQTPGQGLQFLFEYFSETQRNKGNFPGRFSGRQFSNSRSEMNVSTLELGDSALYLCASSLEGSSYNEQFFGPGTRLTVL.

The chain employs TRBV27 and TRBJ2-7, with a possible D match to TRBD1 (6 bases). Germline V lookup: CDR1 MNHEY, CDR2 SMNVEV (reference sequence). V gave up 0 bases and J gave up 2 bases, with 8 bases separating them. The CDR3 loop spans 14 amino acids. CDR3 sequence reads: CASSLSRQAYEQYF. The CDR3, as DNA: TGTGCCAGCAGTTTATCCAGACAGGCCTACGAGCAGTACTTC.

This chain links TRBV9 with TRBJ2-5; 14 nucleotides agree with TRBD2. The CDR3 runs to 19 residues. Germline V gene sequence: CDR1 SGDLS, CDR2 YYNGEE. With 4 bases clipped from V and 4 bases from J, the junction kept 15 bases outside the gene matches. In DNA form, the CDR3 reads TGTGCCAGCAGCCCCTCGGGACTAGCGGGGGCCGGGGCGTCAGAGACCCAGTACTTC. It encodes CASSPSGLAGAGASETQYF.

The rearrangement uses TRBV28 and TRBJ2-2; possible D gene TRBD1, 5 bases. The CDR3 loop spans 13 amino acids. V was clipped by 7 bases and J by 8 bases, with 14 bases between them. The germline V gene has CDR1 MDHEN and CDR2 SYDVKM. CDR3: CASTSRAGGELFF. The CDR3 region has the DNA TGTGCCAGCACCAGCAGGGCTGGGGGGGAGCTGTTTTTT.